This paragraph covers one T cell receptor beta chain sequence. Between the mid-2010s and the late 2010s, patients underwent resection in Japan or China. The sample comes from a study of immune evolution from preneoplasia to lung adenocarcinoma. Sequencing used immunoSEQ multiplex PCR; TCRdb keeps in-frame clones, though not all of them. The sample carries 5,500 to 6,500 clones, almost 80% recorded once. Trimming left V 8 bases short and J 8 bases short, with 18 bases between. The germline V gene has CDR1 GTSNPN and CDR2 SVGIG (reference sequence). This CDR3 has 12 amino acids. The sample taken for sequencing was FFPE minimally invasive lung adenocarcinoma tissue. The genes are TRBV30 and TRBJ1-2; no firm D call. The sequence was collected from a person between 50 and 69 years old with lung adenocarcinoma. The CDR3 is CAGGRGEWGYTF. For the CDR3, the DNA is TGTGCCGGAGGGAGAGGAGAGTGGGGCTACACCTTC. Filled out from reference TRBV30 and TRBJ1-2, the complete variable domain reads SQTIHQWPATLVQPVGSPLSLECTVEGTSNPNLYWYRQAAGRGLQLLFYSVGIGQISSEVPQNLSASRPQDRQFILSSKKLLLSDSGFYLCAGGRGEWGYTFGSGTRLTVV.